This TCR beta chain came from a study of CD8+CD57+ T cells in acquired aplastic anemia. The study's findings and limits: Patients and controls had CD8+ Simpson's diversity values that were not significantly distinct.

It was genomic DNA that served as the template for profiling TCR beta VDJ and CDR3. MiXCR was run by TCRdb on the reads, yielding one entry per CDR3 protein. The profile shows more than 250,000 distinct CDR3 sequences, around 82% of them singletons. Whoever was chosen for sequencing had shown CD8+CD57+ cell expansion by flow cytometry. With no exception, the patients had severe acquired aplastic anemia. The germline gives CDR1 SNHLY, CDR2 FYNNEI. CDR3 size: 14 residues. Of note for this clonotype: Its antigen is not identified.

Sequencing input: sorted CD4+, CD8+, or CD8+CD57+ T cells (not recorded which) from PBMCs. The V call is TRBV2, the J call TRBJ2-7, with D possibly called TRBD1 or TRBD2 (6 bases each). This sequence originates from a human donor with aplastic anemia. The CDR3, as DNA: TGTGCAAGCGGGCCGAGGGGGAAAGGCACCGAGCAGTACTTC. Translated, it gives CASGPRGKGTEQYF. Full variable domain (outside the CDR3, taken from reference TRBV2 and TRBJ2-7): EPEVTQTPSHQVTQMGQEVILRCVPISNHLYFYWYRQILGQKVEFLVSFYNNEISEKSEIFDDQFSVERPDGSNFTLKIRSTKLEDSAMYFCASGPRGKGTEQYFGPGTRLTVT.